The rows below give T cell receptor beta chains drawn from one sample of a study of T cell responses to AZD1222 COVID-19 vaccine. Produced via immunoSEQ multiplex PCR; TCRdb's table is partial and in-frame only. The table has 100,000 to 150,000 clones, 85% to 90% seen once. The sequencing here drew on peripheral blood, taken on day 0 of AZD1222 vaccination. The origin of the receptors is an adult in good health. CDR3s include the opening cysteine and the closing phenylalanine or tryptophan. D genes are given only for firm matches. For some rows the clone size is stated as once, few or many, or as a class when expanded; others skip it.

j_gene | v_gene | abundance | d_gene | CDR3nt | CDR3aa
TRBJ2-2 | TRBV3-1/TRBV3-2 | . | TRBD1 | TGTGCCAGCAGCCCCGGGACAGGGGTCACCGGGGAGCTGTTTTTT | CASSPGTGVTGELFF
TRBJ2-2 | TRBV5-1 | . | . | TGCGCCAGCAATACCGGGGGCACCGGGGCCTCCCCCGGGGAGCTGTTTTTT | CASNTGGTGASPGELFF
TRBJ2-3 | TRBV3-1/TRBV3-2 | . | TRBD2 | TGTGCCAGCAGCCAGAGAAGGCGGGGGGTCACAGATACGCAGTATTTT | CASSQRRRGVTDTQYF
TRBJ2-3 | TRBV29-1 | . | . | TGCAGCGTTGATAAGGGGCCGGGGATCCTTTTT | CSVDKGPGILF
TRBJ2-2 | TRBV19 | . | TRBD2 | TGTGCCAGTACCGCCGCTACAGCGGGGGGGACTACGAACACCGGGGAGCTGTTTTTT | CASTAATAGGTTNTGELFF
TRBJ2-7 | TRBV5-5 | . | . | TGTGCCAGCAGCTTGACACCTACCTACGAGCAGTACTTC | CASSLTPTYEQYF
TRBJ1-6 | TRBV6-5 | . | . | TGTGCCAGCAGTTCCTTAGGCAGGGTAAATTCACCCCTCCACTTT | CASSSLGRVNSPLHF
TRBJ1-2 | TRBV7-8 | . | TRBD1 | TGTGCCAGCAGCTTAAGGACAGGCCCCGACTATGGCTACACCTTC | CASSLRTGPDYGYTF
TRBJ2-2 | TRBV5-1 | . | . | TGCGCCAGCAGCTTGGGTCAGGGGACCGGGGAGCTGTTTTTT | CASSLGQGTGELFF
TRBJ2-3 | TRBV3-1/TRBV3-2 | . | . | TGTGCCAGCAGCCAAGTAGCGACTAATATAAGAGATACGCAGTATTTT | CASSQVATNIRDTQYF
TRBJ1-1 | TRBV27 | . | TRBD1 | TGTGCCAGCAGTTTCCCCGGGACAGGGGGCCGGGGCACTGAAGCTTTCTTT | CASSFPGTGGRGTEAFF
TRBJ2-2 | TRBV4-2 | once | . | TGTGCCAGCAGCCAAGAAACGGGAGTCAACACCGGGGAGCTGTTTTTT | CASSQETGVNTGELFF
TRBJ2-6 | TRBV6-2/TRBV6-3 | . | . | TGTGCCAGCAGTTATGGCAGGTACTCTGGGGCCAACGTCCTGACTTTC | CASSYGRYSGANVLTF
TRBJ2-5 | TRBV19 | . | . | TGTGCCAGTAGCCCCCGGGGAATACCTCCCCAAGAGACCCAGTACTTC | CASSPRGIPPQETQYF
TRBJ1-4 | TRBV5-8 | . | . | TGTGCCAGCGAGATGGCCTCTAAGGATGGTGAAAAACTGTTTTTT | CASEMASKDGEKLFF
TRBJ2-2 | TRBV19 | . | . | TGTGCCGGGGGTACGAACACCGGGGAGCTGTTTTTT | CAGGTNTGELFF
TRBJ1-3 | TRBV5-1 | once | TRBD1 | TGCGCCAGCAGCTTGGCGGACAGGGGCGCTGGAAACACCATATATTTT | CASSLADRGAGNTIYF
TRBJ1-1 | TRBV12-3/TRBV12-4 | few | . | TGTGCCAGCATCGAAGGGGGGAACACTGAAGCTTTCTTT | CASIEGGNTEAFF
TRBJ1-1 | TRBV27 | . | TRBD1 | TGTGCCAGCAGTTCGTCAGGGGGCGGGAACACTGAAGCTTTCTTT | CASSSSGGGNTEAFF
TRBJ1-1 | TRBV6-5 | . | . | TGTGCCAGCAGTTACTCCACAGGGAACACTGAAGCTTTCTTT | CASSYSTGNTEAFF
TRBJ2-7 | TRBV5-1 | . | . | TGCGCCAGCAGTGAACAGCCCGGTGGGTCCTACGAGCAGTACTTC | CASSEQPGGSYEQYF
TRBJ2-7 | TRBV25-1 | . | . | TGTGCCAGCAGTGATGTTGGCTCGCCGAGAAAGTACTTC | CASSDVGSPRKYF